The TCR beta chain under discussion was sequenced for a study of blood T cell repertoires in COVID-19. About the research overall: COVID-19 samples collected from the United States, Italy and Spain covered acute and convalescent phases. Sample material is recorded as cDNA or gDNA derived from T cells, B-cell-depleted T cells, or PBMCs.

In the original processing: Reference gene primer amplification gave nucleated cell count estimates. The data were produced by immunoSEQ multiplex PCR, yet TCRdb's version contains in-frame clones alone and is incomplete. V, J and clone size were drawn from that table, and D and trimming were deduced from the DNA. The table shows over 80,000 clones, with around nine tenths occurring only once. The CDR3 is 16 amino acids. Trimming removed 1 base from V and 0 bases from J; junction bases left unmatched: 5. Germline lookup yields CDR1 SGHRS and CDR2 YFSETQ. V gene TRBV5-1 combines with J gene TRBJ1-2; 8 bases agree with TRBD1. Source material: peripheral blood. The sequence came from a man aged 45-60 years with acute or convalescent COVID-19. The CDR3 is CASSLSQTGANYGYTF. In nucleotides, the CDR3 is TGCGCCAGCAGCTTGTCCCAGACAGGGGCTAACTATGGCTACACCTTC.